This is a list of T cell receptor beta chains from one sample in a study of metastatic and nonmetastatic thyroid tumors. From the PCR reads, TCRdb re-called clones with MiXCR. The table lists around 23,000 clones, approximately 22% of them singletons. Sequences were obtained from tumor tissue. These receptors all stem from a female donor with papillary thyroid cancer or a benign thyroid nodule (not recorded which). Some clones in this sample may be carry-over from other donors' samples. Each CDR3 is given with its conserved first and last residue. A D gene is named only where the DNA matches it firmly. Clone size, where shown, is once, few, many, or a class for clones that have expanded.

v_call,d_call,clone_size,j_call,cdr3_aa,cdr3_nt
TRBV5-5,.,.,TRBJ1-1,CASSLGQGISGTEAFF,TGTGCCAGCAGCTTGGGGCAGGGCATCTCGGGCACTGAAGCTTTCTTT
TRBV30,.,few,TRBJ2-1,CAWAQYNEQFF,TGTGCCTGGGCTCAATACAATGAGCAGTTCTTC
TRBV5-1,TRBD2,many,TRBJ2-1,CASSLGGRAFYNEQFF,TGCGCCAGCAGCTTAGGCGGGAGGGCATTCTACAATGAGCAGTTCTTC
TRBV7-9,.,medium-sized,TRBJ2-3,CASDPDTQYF,TGTGCCAGCGACCCAGATACGCAGTATTTT
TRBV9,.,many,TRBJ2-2,CASSRRGTANTGELFF,TGTGCCAGCAGCAGGAGGGGGACCGCGAACACCGGGGAGCTGTTTTTT
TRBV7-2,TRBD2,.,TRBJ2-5,CASSLRPGTSGQETQYF,TGTGCCAGCAGCTTACGCCCTGGGACTAGCGGGCAAGAGACCCAGTACTTC
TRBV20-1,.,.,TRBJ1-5,CSARRTDRNQPQHF,TGCAGTGCCCGTCGAACAGACCGCAATCAGCCCCAGCATTTT
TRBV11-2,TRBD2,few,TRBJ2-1,CASSLEGGTSGTYNEQFF,TGTGCCAGCAGCTTAGAAGGAGGGACTAGCGGAACCTACAATGAGCAGTTCTTC
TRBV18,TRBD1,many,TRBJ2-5,CASSPSTGAIGAQYF,TGTGCCAGCTCCCCATCGACAGGGGCGATAGGGGCCCAGTACTTC
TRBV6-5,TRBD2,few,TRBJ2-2,CASSSTSGDTGELFF,TGTGCCAGCAGTTCTACTAGCGGAGACACCGGGGAGCTGTTTTTT
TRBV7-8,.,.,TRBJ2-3,CASSPHGTDTQYF,TGTGCCAGCAGCCCCCACGGCACAGATACGCAGTATTTT
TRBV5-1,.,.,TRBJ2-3,CASSLAGTIGTDTQYF,TGCGCCAGCAGCTTGGCCGGTACTATCGGCACAGATACGCAGTATTTT
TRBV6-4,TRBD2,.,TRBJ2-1,CASRPGLGFSDNEQFF,TGTGCCAGCAGACCGGGACTAGGCTTTTCCGACAATGAGCAGTTCTTC
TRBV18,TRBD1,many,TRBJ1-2,CASSGTGYGYTF,TGTGCCAGCTCAGGGACAGGATATGGCTACACCTTC
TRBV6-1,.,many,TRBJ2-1,CASSRDSYNEQFF,TGTGCCAGCAGTAGGGACTCCTACAATGAGCAGTTCTTC
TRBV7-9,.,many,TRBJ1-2,CASSLDNYGYTF,TGTGCCAGCAGCTTAGACAACTATGGCTACACCTTC
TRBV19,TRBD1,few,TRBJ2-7,CASSMTGVSYEQYF,TGTGCCAGTAGTATGACAGGGGTGTCCTACGAGCAGTACTTC
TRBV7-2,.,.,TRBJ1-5,CASTGSPRTARNQPQHF,TGTGCCAGCACCGGATCCCCGAGGACAGCGAGGAATCAGCCCCAGCATTTT
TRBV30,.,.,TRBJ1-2,CAWSSDVYGYTF,TGTGCCTGGAGTTCGGACGTTTATGGCTACACCTTC
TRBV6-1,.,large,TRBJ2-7,CASSESKYEQYF,TGTGCCAGCAGTGAATCGAAGTACGAGCAGTACTTC
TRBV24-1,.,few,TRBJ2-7,CATSGDTYEQYF,TGTGCCACCAGTGGGGATACCTACGAGCAGTACTTC
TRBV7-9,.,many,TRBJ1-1,CASRPTLAGEAFF,TGTGCCAGCAGGCCGACATTGGCGGGTGAAGCTTTCTTT
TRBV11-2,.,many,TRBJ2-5,CASSIDWETQYF,TGTGCCAGCAGCATCGACTGGGAGACCCAGTACTTC
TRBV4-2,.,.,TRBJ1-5,CASSQERGGNQPQHF,TGTGCCAGCAGCCAAGAGAGGGGAGGCAATCAGCCCCAGCATTTT
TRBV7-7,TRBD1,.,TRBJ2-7,CASSSGTGAEQYF,TGTGCTAGCAGCTCCGGGACAGGAGCCGAGCAGTACTTC
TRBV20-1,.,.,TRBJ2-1,CSAAGGTAYNEQFF,TGCAGTGCAGCTGGGGGGACAGCTTACAATGAGCAGTTCTTC
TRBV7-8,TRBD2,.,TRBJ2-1,CASSLGTRGLSYNEQFF,TGTGCCAGCAGCTTAGGGACTAGAGGACTGTCCTACAATGAGCAGTTCTTC
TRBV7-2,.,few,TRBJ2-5,CASSPSRGLETQYF,TGTGCCAGCAGCCCGTCGAGAGGACTGGAGACCCAGTACTTC
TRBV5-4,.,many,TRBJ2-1,CASSLNTGRYNEQFF,TGTGCCAGCAGCCTTAATACAGGTCGATACAATGAGCAGTTCTTC
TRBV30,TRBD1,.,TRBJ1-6,CAWRQPGQGLTPLHF,TGTGCCTGGAGACAACCGGGACAGGGTCTAACACCCCTCCACTTT
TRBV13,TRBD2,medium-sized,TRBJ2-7,CASSPRDYSGEQYF,TGTGCCAGCAGCCCTAGGGACTATTCGGGAGAGCAGTACTTC
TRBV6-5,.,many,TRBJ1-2,CASSYDGVNGYTF,TGTGCCAGCAGTTACGACGGTGTAAATGGCTACACCTTC
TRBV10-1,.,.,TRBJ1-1,CASSDPGQPNTEAFF,TGCGCCAGCAGTGACCCCGGACAGCCGAACACTGAAGCTTTCTTT